The rows below give T cell receptor beta chains drawn from one sample of a study of T cell responses to AZD1222 COVID-19 vaccine. Measured with immunoSEQ multiplex PCR; TCRdb has only the in-frame clones, and not every one. This sample has approximately 270,000 clones; approximately 94% occur once, and the top ten carry about 0.5%. Sample: peripheral blood, taken 28 days after the second AZD1222 dose. Every receptor here comes from an adult who received the AZD1222 COVID-19 vaccine. Both conserved end residues are part of each CDR3. The D gene is left open where the match is weak. Size is omitted from some rows. Given values are once, few, many or a class for expanded clones.

d_call: -
clone_size: once
j_call: TRBJ1-1
v_call: TRBV7-2
cdr3_aa: CASSRQGEGLGTEAFF
cdr3_nt: TGTGCCAGCAGCCGGCAGGGTGAAGGTCTAGGGACTGAAGCTTTCTTT

d_call: -
clone_size: -
j_call: TRBJ2-4
v_call: TRBV19
cdr3_aa: CASSLLAKNIQYF
cdr3_nt: TGTGCCAGTAGTTTACTAGCCAAAAACATTCAGTACTTC

d_call: TRBD1
clone_size: -
j_call: TRBJ1-1
v_call: TRBV5-1
cdr3_aa: CASSPGQGLTNTEAFF
cdr3_nt: TGCGCCAGCAGCCCAGGACAGGGGTTGACGAACACTGAAGCTTTCTTT

d_call: TRBD1
clone_size: -
j_call: TRBJ1-2
v_call: TRBV18
cdr3_aa: CASSPTGSYGYTF
cdr3_nt: TGTGCCAGCTCACCGACAGGGAGCTATGGCTACACCTTC

d_call: -
clone_size: -
j_call: TRBJ1-4
v_call: TRBV2
cdr3_aa: CASSLRVNEKLFF
cdr3_nt: TGTGCCAGCAGTCTCAGGGTAAATGAAAAACTGTTTTTT

d_call: TRBD1
clone_size: -
j_call: TRBJ1-1
v_call: TRBV2
cdr3_aa: CASSPLGAGGSEAFF
cdr3_nt: TGTGCCAGCAGTCCCTTGGGGGCAGGGGGCTCTGAAGCTTTCTTT

d_call: -
clone_size: -
j_call: TRBJ2-2
v_call: TRBV6-5
cdr3_aa: CASSQNTGELFF
cdr3_nt: TGTGCCAGCAGTCAAAACACCGGGGAGCTGTTTTTT

d_call: -
clone_size: -
j_call: TRBJ2-3
v_call: TRBV3-1/TRBV3-2
cdr3_aa: CASSHRTLTDTQYF
cdr3_nt: TGTGCCAGCAGCCATCGAACACTCACAGATACGCAGTATTTT

d_call: -
clone_size: -
j_call: TRBJ1-6
v_call: TRBV15
cdr3_aa: CATSRDRGAGSPLHF
cdr3_nt: TGTGCCACCAGCAGAGATCGGGGGGCAGGTTCACCCCTCCACTTT

d_call: TRBD1
clone_size: -
j_call: TRBJ1-4
v_call: TRBV2
cdr3_aa: CASTQRTGELRIGEKLFF
cdr3_nt: TGTGCCAGCACCCAAAGGACAGGAGAACTACGCATCGGTGAAAAACTGTTTTTT

d_call: TRBD2
clone_size: -
j_call: TRBJ2-1
v_call: TRBV7-2
cdr3_aa: CASSFPGTSGAPYNEQFF
cdr3_nt: TGTGCCAGCAGCTTTCCCGGGACTAGCGGAGCCCCCTACAATGAGCAGTTCTTC

d_call: -
clone_size: -
j_call: TRBJ2-7
v_call: TRBV6-5
cdr3_aa: CASSSFGSGEQYF
cdr3_nt: TGTGCCAGCAGCTCTTTCGGGAGCGGGGAGCAGTACTTC

d_call: -
clone_size: -
j_call: TRBJ1-1
v_call: TRBV18
cdr3_aa: CASSPAGSNTEAFF
cdr3_nt: TGTGCCAGCTCACCTGCCGGGTCGAACACTGAAGCTTTCTTT

d_call: -
clone_size: -
j_call: TRBJ2-5
v_call: TRBV19
cdr3_aa: CASSDELRETQYF
cdr3_nt: TGTGCCAGTAGCGACGAGCTTCGAGAGACCCAGTACTTC

d_call: -
clone_size: once
j_call: TRBJ1-2
v_call: TRBV9
cdr3_aa: CASSADRLGYTF
cdr3_nt: TGTGCCAGCAGCGCCGACAGGCTCGGGTACACCTTC

d_call: -
clone_size: once
j_call: TRBJ1-2
v_call: TRBV6-2/TRBV6-3
cdr3_aa: CASSRQGHYGYTF
cdr3_nt: TGTGCCAGCAGTCGCCAGGGGCACTATGGCTACACCTTC

d_call: -
clone_size: -
j_call: TRBJ2-5
v_call: TRBV15
cdr3_aa: CATSIGGKYQETQYF
cdr3_nt: TGTGCCACCAGCATCGGGGGCAAGTACCAAGAGACCCAGTACTTC

d_call: -
clone_size: -
j_call: TRBJ2-6
v_call: TRBV19
cdr3_aa: CASSSLGAWDSGANVLTF
cdr3_nt: TGTGCCAGTAGTTCCCTGGGTGCTTGGGACTCTGGGGCCAACGTCCTGACTTTC

d_call: -
clone_size: -
j_call: TRBJ2-7
v_call: TRBV12-3/TRBV12-4
cdr3_aa: CASSRTVYEQYF
cdr3_nt: TGTGCCAGCAGCCGGACAGTCTACGAGCAGTACTTC

d_call: -
clone_size: -
j_call: TRBJ2-2
v_call: TRBV5-1
cdr3_aa: CASSFRGDSNTGELFF
cdr3_nt: TGCGCCAGCAGCTTCAGGGGGGATTCGAACACCGGGGAGCTGTTTTTT

d_call: -
clone_size: once
j_call: TRBJ2-7
v_call: TRBV5-5
cdr3_aa: CASSRTTGSSYEQYF
cdr3_nt: TGTGCCAGCAGCCGAACGACGGGAAGCTCCTACGAGCAGTACTTC

d_call: -
clone_size: -
j_call: TRBJ2-2
v_call: TRBV5-4
cdr3_aa: CASNSIGQGNTGELFF
cdr3_nt: TGTGCCAGCAACTCGATCGGGCAGGGTAACACCGGGGAGCTGTTTTTT

d_call: -
clone_size: -
j_call: TRBJ2-1
v_call: TRBV12-3/TRBV12-4
cdr3_aa: CASSLGREQFF
cdr3_nt: TGTGCCAGCAGTTTGGGACGAGAGCAGTTCTTC

d_call: -
clone_size: -
j_call: TRBJ1-6
v_call: TRBV2
cdr3_aa: CASSVHTKLYNSPLHF
cdr3_nt: TGTGCCAGCAGTGTGCACACCAAACTCTATAATTCACCCCTCCACTTT

d_call: -
clone_size: once
j_call: TRBJ2-7
v_call: TRBV5-1
cdr3_aa: CASSSWGASDEQYF
cdr3_nt: TGCGCCAGCAGCTCGTGGGGGGCCTCCGACGAGCAGTACTTC

d_call: -
clone_size: once
j_call: TRBJ1-2
v_call: TRBV9
cdr3_aa: CASSVGRGAGYGYTF
cdr3_nt: TGTGCCAGCAGCGTAGGGCGGGGCGCAGGCTATGGCTACACCTTC

d_call: -
clone_size: -
j_call: TRBJ1-1
v_call: TRBV28
cdr3_aa: CASSSGGRRTEAFF
cdr3_nt: TGTGCCAGCAGTTCCGGGGGGAGGAGGACTGAAGCTTTCTTT

d_call: -
clone_size: -
j_call: TRBJ2-7
v_call: TRBV19
cdr3_aa: CASSIAGSRNYEQYF
cdr3_nt: TGTGCCAGTAGTATAGCCGGGAGTAGAAACTACGAGCAGTACTTC

d_call: -
clone_size: -
j_call: TRBJ1-1
v_call: TRBV28
cdr3_aa: CASTPEEGTEAFF
cdr3_nt: TGTGCCAGCACTCCGGAAGAAGGGACTGAAGCTTTCTTT

d_call: TRBD2
clone_size: -
j_call: TRBJ2-3
v_call: TRBV4-3
cdr3_aa: CASSQAPSGITDTQYF
cdr3_nt: TGCGCCAGCAGCCAGGCGCCTAGCGGGATCACAGATACGCAGTATTTT

d_call: TRBD2
clone_size: -
j_call: TRBJ2-1
v_call: TRBV9
cdr3_aa: CASSVRSSGREQFF
cdr3_nt: TGTGCCAGCAGCGTGCGTTCTAGCGGGAGGGAGCAGTTCTTC

d_call: TRBD2
clone_size: -
j_call: TRBJ2-7
v_call: TRBV5-1
cdr3_aa: CASSLGQAGPYEQYF
cdr3_nt: TGCGCCAGCAGCTTGGGGCAAGCGGGGCCCTACGAGCAGTACTTC

d_call: -
clone_size: -
j_call: TRBJ2-7
v_call: TRBV28
cdr3_aa: CATRGFRDEQYF
cdr3_nt: TGTGCCACGCGGGGCTTCAGGGACGAGCAGTACTTC

d_call: TRBD2
clone_size: -
j_call: TRBJ2-3
v_call: TRBV9
cdr3_aa: CASSPGLAGTDTQYF
cdr3_nt: TGTGCCAGCAGCCCCGGACTAGCGGGGACAGATACGCAGTATTTT

d_call: -
clone_size: -
j_call: TRBJ2-7
v_call: TRBV28
cdr3_aa: CASSSGDSYEQYF
cdr3_nt: TGTGCCAGCAGTTCAGGTGACTCCTACGAGCAGTACTTC

d_call: -
clone_size: -
j_call: TRBJ2-3
v_call: TRBV19
cdr3_aa: CASSWGTDTQYF
cdr3_nt: TGTGCCAGTAGTTGGGGCACAGATACGCAGTATTTT

d_call: TRBD2
clone_size: -
j_call: TRBJ2-7
v_call: TRBV3-1/TRBV3-2
cdr3_aa: CASSPGGTVGEQYF
cdr3_nt: TGTGCCAGCAGCCCCGGGGGGACTGTGGGCGAGCAGTACTTC

d_call: -
clone_size: -
j_call: TRBJ1-1
v_call: TRBV27
cdr3_aa: CASRLGQNTEAFF
cdr3_nt: TGTGCCAGCAGGTTGGGGCAGAACACTGAAGCTTTCTTT

d_call: -
clone_size: -
j_call: TRBJ2-2
v_call: TRBV2
cdr3_aa: CASSERSPYAGTGELFF
cdr3_nt: TGTGCCAGCAGTGAAAGGTCCCCCTACGCCGGGACCGGGGAGCTGTTTTTT

d_call: TRBD2
clone_size: -
j_call: TRBJ2-2
v_call: TRBV9
cdr3_aa: CASLSPGLAGGSAGELFF
cdr3_nt: TGTGCCAGCCTAAGTCCGGGACTAGCGGGAGGGAGCGCCGGGGAGCTGTTTTTT

d_call: -
clone_size: -
j_call: TRBJ1-6
v_call: TRBV6-5
cdr3_aa: CASSYREYSPLHF
cdr3_nt: TGTGCCAGCAGTTACCGGGAATATTCACCCCTCCACTTT